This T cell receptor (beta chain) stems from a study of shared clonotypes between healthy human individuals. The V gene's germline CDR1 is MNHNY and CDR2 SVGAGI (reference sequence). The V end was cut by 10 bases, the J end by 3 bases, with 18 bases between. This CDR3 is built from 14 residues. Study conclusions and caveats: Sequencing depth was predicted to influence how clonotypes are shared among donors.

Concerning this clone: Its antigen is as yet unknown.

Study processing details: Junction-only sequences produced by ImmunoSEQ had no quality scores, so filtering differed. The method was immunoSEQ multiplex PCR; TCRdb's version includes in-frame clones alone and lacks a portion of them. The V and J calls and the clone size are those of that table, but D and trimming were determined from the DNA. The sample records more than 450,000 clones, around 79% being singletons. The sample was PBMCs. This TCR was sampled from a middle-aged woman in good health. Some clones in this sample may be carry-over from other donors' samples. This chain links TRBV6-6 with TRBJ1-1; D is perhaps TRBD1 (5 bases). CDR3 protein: CAILRDATDTEAFF. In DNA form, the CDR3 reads TGTGCCATTCTCCGGGACGCCACCGACACTGAAGCTTTCTTT.